This T cell receptor (beta chain) comes out of a study of blood T cell repertoires in COVID-19 (dated by TCRdb to about 2020). Some background on the complete study: The collaborator samples originated in the United States, Italy and Spain and spanned the acute and convalescent phases of COVID-19. The prospective study material was composed of cDNA or gDNA derived from T cells, B-cell-depleted T cells, or PBMCs. Deeply sampled blood TCRbeta repertoires from subjects exposed to, actively infected with, or recovered from COVID-19 were included in the dataset. The repertoires were made available in a free public database intended to serve as a resource for research on the immune response to SARS-CoV-2. Samples were obtained from the ongoing ImmuneRACE study (first 160 participants) and from some 1,300 subjects provided by 6 global collaborators. Nearly every sample came with metadata listing a de-identified subject ID, COVID-19 status, age in years and sex. Where available, HLA class I and class II types were taken from metadata supplied by the sample provider and were not determined by assay-based typing. General findings and caveats noted by the study authors: How much clinical and demographic metadata was included differed by source and by participant, and the metadata was provided uncurated.

TCRbeta CDR3 regions were amplified from genomic DNA by means of the immunoSEQ Assay, a bias-controlled multiplex PCR. Concerning the study's data processing: Within the assay, amplification of reference gene primers was used to estimate how many nucleated cells each sample contained. To quantify the absolute abundance of each unique TCRbeta CDR3 rearrangement, sequence reads were collapsed and filtered. For each sample, productive Simpson clonality was calculated by taking the square root of Simpson's diversity index across productive rearrangements. TCRdb holds this immuneACCESS table with in-frame rearrangements only. Some clones are missing; in checked studies, unresolved V genes explain under half, and the rest has no known cause. For V, J and clone size, that table is used; D and trimming come from the DNA. This sample lists roughly 300,000 clones; 90% were detected once. The ten largest make up roughly 7.3% of the sample.

At one collaborating source in Seattle, patients were enrolled during active infection and were followed longitudinally through the course of disease. Each collaborating institution followed its own protocols to collect whole blood in K2EDTA tubes. For TCRbeta analysis, collaborators shipped samples in one of three forms: frozen whole blood, isolated PBMCs, or DNA extracted from either of those sample types. From cysteine to phenylalanine, the CDR3 is 16 amino acids long. Just the 48-base CDR3 DNA is kept, in frame starting at base 1. Trimming takes 5 bases off V and 2 bases off J; junction bases not matched to a gene: 8. Sequences KGHSH (CDR1) and LQKENI (CDR2) are obtained from the germline V gene. Of note for this clone: Its target antigen remains unknown. No base-level quality is on record; no much larger clone is a single base apart.

Sequencing input: peripheral blood. The clonotype comes from a woman in her 30s with COVID-19, enrolled during active disease. This chain is built from TRBV18 and TRBJ1-3; a stretch of 8 junction bases matches TRBD1. The DNA is TGTGCCAGCTCATCAGCTTCGGACAGGGCTGGAAACACCATATATTTT. Its amino acids are CASSSASDRAGNTIYF.